The 2 T cell receptor beta chains below all came from one sample that was sequenced in a study of graft-versus-host responses after intestinal transplantation. Clones were read by immunoSEQ multiplex PCR, and TCRdb kept only the in-frame ones, dropping some. The table lists 20,000 or so clones, over 75% of them singletons. The sequencing used PBMCs, collected nearly 470 days after intestinal transplant. These receptors all come from a human patient who received an intestinal transplant, so some T cells may come from the graft donor.

The sample holds a few counts of this clone. The genes are TRBV5-1 and TRBJ2-5, with TRBD1 identical over 8 bases. Unmatched junction bases numbered 14, after V lost 0 bases and J lost 7 bases. Germline V gene sequence: CDR1 SGHRS, CDR2 YFSETQ. This CDR3 spans 17 amino acids. This CDR3 reads CASSLEGAGGTAGTQYF. The CDR3 nucleotides are TGCGCCAGCAGCTTGGAAGGAGCAGGGGGCACTGCTGGGACCCAGTACTTC.

The chain has TRBV27 and TRBJ2-3; D ambiguous. V was clipped by 2 bases and J by 6 bases, with 12 bases between them. The CDR3 length is 14 residues. Germline values: CDR1 MNHEY, CDR2 SMNVEV (reference sequence). The CDR3 DNA reads TGTGCCAGCAGTTTAAAGGTGGGGTATGATACGCAGTATTTT. It specifies CASSLKVGYDTQYF.